These T cell receptor beta chains were read from a single sample in a study of blood T cell repertoires in COVID-19. Generated by immunoSEQ multiplex PCR, the TCRdb table keeps only in-frame clones and is missing some. The sample lists fewer than 200,000 clones; 83% were seen once. The sequencing sample was made of peripheral blood. Source of these receptors: a woman in her seventies with COVID-19, enrolled during active disease. Both conserved end residues are part of each CDR3. Fields, in order: D gene, V gene, clone size, J gene, CDR3 DNA, CDR3 protein. A D gene is named only where the DNA matches it firmly. A clone size is listed for some rows: how often the clone was seen (once, few, many), or a class if it is expanded.

d_call: -; v_call: TRBV6-6; clone_size: -; j_call: TRBJ2-1; cdr3_nt: TGTGCCAGCAGTTACAACCGGGATGAGCAGTTCTTC; cdr3_aa: CASSYNRDEQFF
d_call: TRBD1; v_call: TRBV30; clone_size: -; j_call: TRBJ2-5; cdr3_nt: TGTGCCTGGAGTCGACAGGGGCGAGAGACCCAGTACTTC; cdr3_aa: CAWSRQGRETQYF
d_call: -; v_call: TRBV7-2; clone_size: -; j_call: TRBJ2-5; cdr3_nt: TGTGCCAGCAGCCCCCGGACAAGGGAGACCCAGTACTTC; cdr3_aa: CASSPRTRETQYF
d_call: TRBD1; v_call: TRBV4-1; clone_size: few; j_call: TRBJ1-2; cdr3_nt: TGCGCCAGCAGCCGACCATTACTGACAGGGGGCCCTAAAACTAACTATGGCTACACCTTC; cdr3_aa: CASSRPLLTGGPKTNYGYTF
d_call: TRBD2; v_call: TRBV7-6; clone_size: -; j_call: TRBJ2-3; cdr3_nt: TGTGCCAGCAGCTTAGGACTAGCGGGAGTAGGAGATACGCAGTATTTT; cdr3_aa: CASSLGLAGVGDTQYF
d_call: TRBD2; v_call: TRBV4-1; clone_size: -; j_call: TRBJ2-7; cdr3_nt: TGCGCCAGCAGCCAGGGACTAGCGGGAGCGTCCCCCTACGAGCAGTACTTC; cdr3_aa: CASSQGLAGASPYEQYF
d_call: -; v_call: TRBV18; clone_size: once; j_call: TRBJ1-2; cdr3_nt: TGTGCCAGCTCATACGGACAGTCCACTAACTATGGCTACACCTTC; cdr3_aa: CASSYGQSTNYGYTF
d_call: TRBD1; v_call: TRBV5-1; clone_size: -; j_call: TRBJ2-7; cdr3_nt: TGCGCCAGCAGCCTCCGGGACAGGGGTGGCGAGCAGTACTTC; cdr3_aa: CASSLRDRGGEQYF
d_call: -; v_call: TRBV28; clone_size: -; j_call: TRBJ2-7; cdr3_nt: TGTGCCAGCAGTTTTCGCTCCTACGAGCAGTACTTC; cdr3_aa: CASSFRSYEQYF
d_call: TRBD2; v_call: TRBV5-4; clone_size: -; j_call: TRBJ2-1; cdr3_nt: TGTGCCAGCCTAGCGGGGACTGAGCAGTTCTTC; cdr3_aa: CASLAGTEQFF
d_call: TRBD2; v_call: TRBV30; clone_size: -; j_call: TRBJ2-1; cdr3_nt: TGTGCCTGGACCCCCGGGACTAGCGGGAAGAATGAGCAGTTCTTC; cdr3_aa: CAWTPGTSGKNEQFF
d_call: -; v_call: TRBV12-3/TRBV12-4; clone_size: -; j_call: TRBJ1-1; cdr3_nt: TGTGCCAGCAGTACCCAGGAAGTCAGGAAAGCTTTCTTT; cdr3_aa: CASSTQEVRKAFF
d_call: TRBD1; v_call: TRBV19; clone_size: few; j_call: TRBJ1-5; cdr3_nt: TGTGCCAGTAGTGGGACAGGCGCTTGGGGCAATCAGCCCCAGCATTTT; cdr3_aa: CASSGTGAWGNQPQHF
d_call: -; v_call: TRBV2; clone_size: -; j_call: TRBJ1-5; cdr3_nt: TGTGCCAGCAGCGCCGGCGGGACCGGGAATCAGCCCCAGCATTTT; cdr3_aa: CASSAGGTGNQPQHF
d_call: -; v_call: TRBV29-1; clone_size: -; j_call: TRBJ1-2; cdr3_nt: TGCAGCGTTGCTGCGGGGGGGCTAGAGGGCTACACCTTC; cdr3_aa: CSVAAGGLEGYTF
d_call: -; v_call: TRBV9; clone_size: few; j_call: TRBJ2-1; cdr3_nt: TGTGCCAGCAGCGGGGCGGACAGCAGTAATGGTGAGCAGTTCTTC; cdr3_aa: CASSGADSSNGEQFF
d_call: -; v_call: TRBV15; clone_size: -; j_call: TRBJ1-3; cdr3_nt: TGTGCCACCAGCAGAGATCAGAGGGTTGGAAACACCATATATTTT; cdr3_aa: CATSRDQRVGNTIYF
d_call: TRBD1; v_call: TRBV6-6; clone_size: -; j_call: TRBJ1-2; cdr3_nt: TGTGCCAGCAGCAAACAGGGGTGGTCTGGTGGCTACACCTTC; cdr3_aa: CASSKQGWSGGYTF
d_call: -; v_call: TRBV28; clone_size: -; j_call: TRBJ1-1; cdr3_nt: TGTGCCAGCAGCCTCTTCACCGGTTCTGCCATGAACACTGAAGCTTTCTTT; cdr3_aa: CASSLFTGSAMNTEAFF
d_call: -; v_call: TRBV28; clone_size: -; j_call: TRBJ2-1; cdr3_nt: TGTGCCAGCAGTTCTCGGACAGCCCCCTCCTACAATGAGCAGTTCTTC; cdr3_aa: CASSSRTAPSYNEQFF
d_call: -; v_call: TRBV19; clone_size: -; j_call: TRBJ2-1; cdr3_nt: TGTGCCAGTAAGCGGTCCAGCTCCTACAATGAGCAGTTCTTC; cdr3_aa: CASKRSSSYNEQFF
d_call: -; v_call: TRBV19; clone_size: -; j_call: TRBJ1-2; cdr3_nt: TGTGCCAGTAGTACACTCAACGCCTATGGCTACACCTTC; cdr3_aa: CASSTLNAYGYTF
d_call: -; v_call: TRBV6-2/TRBV6-3; clone_size: once; j_call: TRBJ2-7; cdr3_nt: TGTGCCAGCAGTTACGCCAGGTCCTACGAGCAGTACTTC; cdr3_aa: CASSYARSYEQYF
d_call: -; v_call: TRBV5-6; clone_size: -; j_call: TRBJ1-1; cdr3_nt: TGTGCCAGCAGCTGGGGTGACAGGTCCGGAACTGAAGCTTTCTTT; cdr3_aa: CASSWGDRSGTEAFF
d_call: -; v_call: TRBV6-1; clone_size: -; j_call: TRBJ1-1; cdr3_nt: TGTGCCAGCAGTGAGGGGGGGCGGAAAGCTTTCTTT; cdr3_aa: CASSEGGRKAFF
d_call: TRBD1; v_call: TRBV7-9; clone_size: -; j_call: TRBJ1-4; cdr3_nt: TGTGCCAGCAGCCTCCGAGGGACAGGGGATGAAAAACTGTTTTTT; cdr3_aa: CASSLRGTGDEKLFF
d_call: -; v_call: TRBV11-2; clone_size: once; j_call: TRBJ2-7; cdr3_nt: TGTGCCAGCAGCCAACCTCGGCAGGGATACTACGAGCAGTACTTC; cdr3_aa: CASSQPRQGYYEQYF
d_call: TRBD2; v_call: TRBV7-2; clone_size: -; j_call: TRBJ2-7; cdr3_nt: TGTGCCAGCAGCTTTTACCTAGCGGGAAGCTCCTACGAGCAGTACTTC; cdr3_aa: CASSFYLAGSSYEQYF
d_call: TRBD1; v_call: TRBV25-1; clone_size: -; j_call: TRBJ2-3; cdr3_nt: TGTGCCAGCAGCCGCGGGACAGGGGGATCTGATACGCAGTATTTT; cdr3_aa: CASSRGTGGSDTQYF
d_call: TRBD1; v_call: TRBV19; clone_size: -; j_call: TRBJ1-1; cdr3_nt: TGTGCCAGTAGGGAAACAGGGGGCGGAGGCACTGAAGCTTTCTTT; cdr3_aa: CASRETGGGGTEAFF
d_call: TRBD1; v_call: TRBV10-3; clone_size: -; j_call: TRBJ2-3; cdr3_nt: TGTGCCATCAGTGAAGACAGGGTCACAGATACGCAGTATTTT; cdr3_aa: CAISEDRVTDTQYF
d_call: -; v_call: TRBV30; clone_size: -; j_call: TRBJ2-5; cdr3_nt: TGTGCCTGGAGTGTACTTGGCCAAGAGACCCAGTACTTC; cdr3_aa: CAWSVLGQETQYF
d_call: TRBD1; v_call: TRBV5-1; clone_size: -; j_call: TRBJ2-3; cdr3_nt: TGCGCCAGCAGCCGAAACGGAGGGACAGGGGAATACACAGATACGCAGTATTTT; cdr3_aa: CASSRNGGTGEYTDTQYF
d_call: TRBD2; v_call: TRBV5-1; clone_size: -; j_call: TRBJ2-1; cdr3_nt: TGCGCCAGCAGCTTGGATCTAGCGGGAGGGTTCGGGGAGCAGTTCTTC; cdr3_aa: CASSLDLAGGFGEQFF
d_call: -; v_call: TRBV27; clone_size: -; j_call: TRBJ2-3; cdr3_nt: TGTGCCAGCCAGGTGACAGACTTATACACAGATACGCAGTATTTT; cdr3_aa: CASQVTDLYTDTQYF
d_call: -; v_call: TRBV10-3; clone_size: -; j_call: TRBJ1-5; cdr3_nt: TGTGCCATCAGTGAGCCTCAGGGTCAGCCCCAGCATTTT; cdr3_aa: CAISEPQGQPQHF
d_call: -; v_call: TRBV3-1/TRBV3-2; clone_size: -; j_call: TRBJ2-1; cdr3_nt: TGTGCCAGCAGCCAACCCTCTGGCTATGAGCAGTTCTTC; cdr3_aa: CASSQPSGYEQFF
d_call: TRBD2; v_call: TRBV28; clone_size: -; j_call: TRBJ2-5; cdr3_nt: TGTGCCAGCAGCCGCGGACTAGCTGGGGGGACCCAGTACTTC; cdr3_aa: CASSRGLAGGTQYF
d_call: TRBD2; v_call: TRBV29-1; clone_size: -; j_call: TRBJ2-1; cdr3_nt: TGCAGCGTTAGGTCTAGCGGGGACAATGAGCAGTTCTTC; cdr3_aa: CSVRSSGDNEQFF
d_call: -; v_call: TRBV28; clone_size: -; j_call: TRBJ1-4; cdr3_nt: TGTGCCAGCAGTGGGTGGGGGACAACAACTAATGAAAAACTGTTTTTT; cdr3_aa: CASSGWGTTTNEKLFF
d_call: -; v_call: TRBV6-5; clone_size: -; j_call: TRBJ2-7; cdr3_nt: TGTGCCAGCAGAGTAAATTACGCGTACGAGCAGTACTTC; cdr3_aa: CASRVNYAYEQYF
d_call: TRBD1; v_call: TRBV10-1; clone_size: -; j_call: TRBJ2-7; cdr3_nt: TGCGCCAGCAGTGGAATTGACAGGGGGTCCTACTTC; cdr3_aa: CASSGIDRGSYF
d_call: TRBD1; v_call: TRBV7-2; clone_size: -; j_call: TRBJ1-1; cdr3_nt: TGTGCCAGCAGCCCCGACAGGGCCAACACTGAAGCTTTCTTT; cdr3_aa: CASSPDRANTEAFF
d_call: TRBD1; v_call: TRBV18; clone_size: -; j_call: TRBJ2-2; cdr3_nt: TGTGCCAGCTCACTTCTGACAGGGGGGAACACCGGGGAGCTGTTTTTT; cdr3_aa: CASSLLTGGNTGELFF
d_call: TRBD1; v_call: TRBV9; clone_size: -; j_call: TRBJ1-4; cdr3_nt: TGTGCCAGCAGCGGGACAGGGGAGGAAAAACTGTTTTTT; cdr3_aa: CASSGTGEEKLFF
d_call: TRBD1; v_call: TRBV5-5; clone_size: -; j_call: TRBJ2-5; cdr3_nt: TGTGCCAGCACCCCGCCCGGGACAGAAGAGACCCAGTACTTC; cdr3_aa: CASTPPGTEETQYF
d_call: TRBD1; v_call: TRBV29-1; clone_size: -; j_call: TRBJ2-7; cdr3_nt: TGCAGCGCCGGACAGGGGGCCTACGAGCAGTACTTC; cdr3_aa: CSAGQGAYEQYF
d_call: -; v_call: TRBV5-6; clone_size: -; j_call: TRBJ1-3; cdr3_nt: TGTGCCAGCAGCCCCCCGGGATACTCTGGAAACACCATATATTTT; cdr3_aa: CASSPPGYSGNTIYF
d_call: -; v_call: TRBV6-1; clone_size: once; j_call: TRBJ1-5; cdr3_nt: TGTGCCAGCGCTTACGAAGGGGAGGTTCAGCCCCAGCATTTT; cdr3_aa: CASAYEGEVQPQHF
d_call: -; v_call: TRBV2; clone_size: -; j_call: TRBJ1-4; cdr3_nt: TGTGCCAGCAGTCCAGAGAGGGGGGGAAAACTGTTTTTT; cdr3_aa: CASSPERGGKLFF
d_call: -; v_call: TRBV7-2; clone_size: -; j_call: TRBJ2-7; cdr3_nt: TGTGCCAGCAGCTTAGCAGGCAGGGACTCGGAGCAGTACTTC; cdr3_aa: CASSLAGRDSEQYF
d_call: TRBD1; v_call: TRBV7-6; clone_size: -; j_call: TRBJ2-2; cdr3_nt: TGTGCCAGCAGCTTAGAACGGACAGGGGGTCGAAACACCGGGGAGCTGTTTTTT; cdr3_aa: CASSLERTGGRNTGELFF